This T cell receptor (beta chain) was sequenced during a study of CD8 T cells in Susac syndrome. CDR3 length equals 15 residues. V was clipped by 1 base and J by 4 bases, with 11 bases between them. CDR1 and CDR2 (germline): SGHTA, FQGNSA. Reverse transcription of roughly 0.5 to 1 ug RNA used random hexamers. TCRdb reprocessed the immunoSEQ multiplex PCR reads with MiXCR, giving one entry per CDR3 protein. The sample lists about 200,000 distinct CDR3 sequences; over 75% were seen once. The chain carries TRBV7-2 and TRBJ1-5; D unclear. The TCR comes from a human donor with Susac syndrome. Material for sequencing was CD4+ T cells from PBMCs. The CDR3 region is CASSLGWTGNQPQHF. CDR3 DNA sequence: TGTGCCAGCAGCTTAGGCTGGACGGGAAATCAGCCCCAGCATTTT.